The 20 T cell receptor beta chains below were found in one sample sequenced in a study of shared clonotypes between healthy human individuals. Only in-frame clones appear in the TCRdb table, and some are missing; sequencing was by immunoSEQ multiplex PCR. The sample carries 100,000 or so clones, 67% recorded once. Sequencing was performed on memory CD8+ T cells sorted from blood. Subset given: CD45RO+ cells pooled with CCR7-negative TemRA cells. The receptors derive from a woman younger than 45 in good health.

The chain recombines TRBV5-1 with TRBJ2-5, with 7 bases that match TRBD1. V gave up 1 base and J gave up 5 bases; unmatched junction bases: 5. This CDR3 is 14 amino acids long. The germline V gene has CDR1 SGHRS and CDR2 YFSETQ. The CDR3 reads CASSLTGERETQYF. The CDR3 DNA reads as TGCGCCAGCAGCTTGACAGGGGAGAGGGAGACCCAGTACTTC.

This clone came up a few times. The chain uses TRBV13 and TRBJ2-7; D not resolved. Germline values: CDR1 PRHDT, CDR2 FYEKMQ (reference sequence). The CDR3 loop spans 11 amino acids. V was clipped by 5 bases and J by 7 bases, with 9 bases between them. CDR3 sequence: CASSPVGEQYF. In DNA form, the CDR3 reads TGTGCCAGCAGCCCCGTTGGGGAGCAGTACTTC.

This clone rates as medium-sized (0.01 to 0.1%). The CDR3 nucleotides are TGTGCCAGCAGCTTCCAGGCGGGAGGGGCGGAGACCCAGTACTTC. This gives the protein CASSFQAGGAETQYF. The chain uses TRBV5-8 and TRBJ2-5; 9 nucleotides line up with TRBD2. The V gene end was trimmed by 2 bases and the J gene end by 5 bases; junction bases not matched to a gene: 7. The germline gives CDR1 SGHTS, CDR2 YDEGEE. The CDR3 is 15 amino acids.

The chain carries TRBV7-6 and TRBJ2-1; 11 positions match TRBD2. The CDR3 extends over 15 amino acids. Germline values: CDR1 SGHVS, CDR2 FNYEAQ. V shed 3 bases, J shed 8 bases, and the junction held 6 bases outside the gene matches. The CDR3 reads CASSFGLAGAYEQFF. In DNA form, the CDR3 reads TGTGCCAGCAGCTTTGGACTAGCGGGTGCTTATGAGCAGTTCTTC.

V and J are TRBV5-6 and TRBJ1-2; the D is unclear. The CDR3 runs 13 residues. Trimming removed 4 bases at V and 4 bases at J, with 11 bases between. Germline V gene sequence: CDR1 SGHDT, CDR2 YYEEEE. CDR3 region: CASSKDAFYGYTF. CDR3 sequence (DNA): TGTGCCAGCAGCAAGGACGCGTTCTATGGCTACACCTTC.

The chain uses TRBV6-4 and TRBJ2-1, with a weak D call TRBD1 (5 bases). The V and J ends lost 1 base and 0 bases respectively, with 7 bases between them. CDR1 and CDR2 (germline): MRHNA, SNTAGT. The CDR3 is 15 residues long. In DNA, the CDR3 is TGTGCCAGCAGTGACTTGGACAACTCCTACAATGAGCAGTTCTTC. Translating gives CASSDLDNSYNEQFF.

This clone was observed a few times. The chain carries TRBV10-1 and TRBJ1-1; 11 positions match TRBD1. Germline lookup yields CDR1 WNHNN and CDR2 SYGVQD (reference sequence). Unmatched junction bases numbered 4, after V lost 6 bases and J lost 1 base. The CDR3 runs to 15 residues. The CDR3 loop reads CASSSGQGANTEAFF. DNA of the CDR3: TGCGCCAGCAGCAGTGGACAGGGGGCGAACACTGAAGCTTTCTTT.

This clone was seen just once. The chain employs TRBV30 and TRBJ1-4; D is possibly TRBD1 (5 bases). CDR1 and CDR2 from the germline V gene are GTSNPN and SVGIG (reference sequence). CDR3 size: 14 residues. V was cut by 0 bases and J by 8 bases, with 13 bases left in between. CDR3 amino acids: CAWSVVGAGEKLFF. CDR3 coding DNA: TGTGCCTGGAGTGTAGTAGGGGCGGGAGAAAAACTGTTTTTT.

This clone was detected only once. This sequence joins TRBV19 and TRBJ2-3; a weak D match, TRBD2 (6 bases). The CDR3 is 15 amino acids. Germline CDR1 and CDR2: LNHDA and SQIVND (reference sequence). Trimming took off 3 bases at V and 6 bases at J, with 16 bases between the two ends. CDR3 nucleotide sequence: TGTGCCAGTAGTATTTGGTTCGGAGGGACCGATACGCAGTATTTT. It encodes CASSIWFGGTDTQYF. The whole variable domain, remainder taken from reference TRBV19 and TRBJ2-3, is DGGITQSPKYLFRKEGQNVTLSCEQNLNHDAMYWYRQDPGQGLRLIYYSQIVNDFQKGDIAEGYSVSREKKESFPLTVTSAQKNPTAFYLCASSIWFGGTDTQYFGPGTRLTVL.

This clone was picked up a small number of times. V usage is TRBV2 and J usage is TRBJ2-3; D might be TRBD1 or TRBD2, each matching 5 bases. The germline gives CDR1 SNHLY, CDR2 FYNNEI. Trimming pared 3 bases from V and 1 base from J, leaving 11 bases between. The CDR3 has 15 residues. The CDR3 region has the DNA TGTGCCAGCAGTGACAAGGGACGGGGCACAGATACGCAGTATTTT. This gives the protein CASSDKGRGTDTQYF.

The chain uses TRBV6-1 and TRBJ1-1; D is possibly TRBD1 (5 bases). V was pared by 3 bases and J by 4 bases, with 15 bases between. Per germline, CDR1 MNHNS and CDR2 SASEGT. The CDR3 contains 15 residues. The CDR3 DNA reads as TGTGCCAGCAGTGACAGGAGTGCAGGGAGCACTGAAGCTTTCTTT. Its translation is CASSDRSAGSTEAFF.

The V and J genes are TRBV5-1 and TRBJ2-1; D is unclear. Germline CDR1 SGHRS, CDR2 YFSETQ. The CDR3 is made up of 14 amino acids. With 5 bases removed from V and 4 bases from J, the gap between germline ends came to 13 bases. CDR3 in DNA: TGCGCCAGCAGGGAGTATGGCTATTACAATGAGCAGTTCTTC. It codes for CASREYGYYNEQFF.

Note on this clone: With a far larger clone one base away, a read error is the likely cause. The chain recombines TRBV11-2 with TRBJ1-3; no definite D call. Germline V gives CDR1 SGHAT, CDR2 FQNNGV. The CDR3 is 15 amino acids. Written as DNA, the CDR3 is TGTGCCAGCAGCCAAGGACTTGGGGAAGGAAACACCATACATTTT. As protein: CASSQGLGEGNTIHF.

This clone has more than one count but fewer than ten. The V and J genes are TRBV9 and TRBJ2-2; no clear D. The CDR3 is made up of 14 amino acids. V lost 3 bases and J lost 3, with 9 bases in between. Per the germline V gene, CDR1 is SGDLS and CDR2 is YYNGEE. DNA for the CDR3: TGTGCCAGCAGCGAACGGAGTTACACCGGGGAGCTGTTTTTT. Protein product: CASSERSYTGELFF.

V usage is TRBV25-1 and J usage is TRBJ2-7; D uncertain. The germline gives CDR1 MGHDK, CDR2 SYGVNS. The V end was cut by 4 bases, the J end by 4 bases, with 14 bases between. This CDR3 is built from 14 residues. CDR3: CASSGTDVGYEQYF. CDR3 coding DNA: TGTGCCAGCAGTGGGACGGACGTGGGATACGAGCAGTACTTC.

This chain uses TRBV18 with TRBJ1-5; TRBD1 is a possible D gene (6 bases). The CDR3 is 15 amino acids. Germline assignment: CDR1 KGHSH and CDR2 LQKENI. V lost 6 bases and J 3 bases, leaving 15 bases between the germline ends. CDR3 region: CASSQDRHLNQPQHF. CDR3 DNA: TGTGCCAGCTCCCAAGACAGGCATCTCAATCAGCCCCAGCATTTT.

DNA for the CDR3: TGTGCCAGCAGTTTGTACAGGGGCACTGAAGCTTTCTTT. Its protein is CASSLYRGTEAFF. This chain links TRBV9 with TRBJ1-1; 7 positions match TRBD1. This CDR3 is 13 amino acids long. With 5 bases clipped from V and 4 bases from J, the junction kept 5 bases outside the gene matches. CDR1 is SGDLS and CDR2 is YYNGEE in the germline V gene.

This clone has just a few counts. The J gene is TRBJ1-1, the V gene TRBV2, with 11 bases aligning to TRBD1. The CDR3 totals 13 residues. The V segment lost 6 bases and the J segment 6 bases; nucleotides outside the gene matches: 3. Looked up from germline, CDR1 is SNHLY and CDR2 is FYNNEI. CDR3 sequence: CASRDRGLSEAFF. CDR3 DNA: TGTGCCAGCAGGGACAGGGGGCTTTCTGAAGCTTTCTTT.

This clone was found many times. The chain recombines TRBV25-1 with TRBJ1-2, with 9 bases fitting TRBD1. V lost 4 bases, J lost 4 bases, and 16 bases stayed unmatched. Looked up from germline, CDR1 is MGHDK and CDR2 is SYGVNS. This CDR3 is 18 amino acids long. Here the CDR3 DNA reads TGTGCCAGCAGTGGGATCCTTGGGTGGGGACAGGGATTCTATGGCTACACCTTC. Translating it yields CASSGILGWGQGFYGYTF.

This clone was seen at least ten times. In the same sample, other DNA sequences code for this CDR3. The chain is built from TRBV27 and TRBJ2-7; perhaps TRBD2 as D (6 bases). V was cut by 8 bases and J by 6 bases, with 14 bases left in between. Germline values: CDR1 MNHEY, CDR2 SMNVEV (reference sequence). The length of the CDR3 is 12 residues. The CDR3 DNA sequence: TGTGCCAGCTCGGGGGTGAGCAGCGAGCAGTACTTC. Encoded protein: CASSGVSSEQYF.